The sequence of this T cell receptor (beta chain) was determined in a study of cytomegalovirus exposure and HLA in healthy donors (TCRdb year 2017). About the full investigation: An earlier analysis of some 550 of the donors reported roughly 300 Gb of sequence data and 100 million to 140 million unique TCR beta sequences from around 200 million T cells. Roughly 320 gigabases of sequencing data and 70 million to 95 million unique TCR sequences made up an early release that covered several hundred HLA-typed donors. Of the 300 to 450 genotyped donors, roughly 85% fell in the genetic ancestry cluster associated with self-reported Caucasian donors. The study aimed to test whether signatures of past pathogen exposure could be identified by cataloging public T cell receptors. The T cell repertoires of 700 or so subjects were profiled by immunosequencing and related to cytomegalovirus serostatus. A separate validation cohort of approximately 120 different subjects was used in addition to the roughly 700-subject first cohort. The study combined high-throughput TCR immunosequencing, statistical association of individual TCRs with disease status, and machine learning to predict cytomegalovirus infection status. A later analysis re-analyzed previously published TCR beta repertoires from 666 donors and added high-resolution HLA genotyping to study TCR occurrence patterns. Rather than drawing on any new phenotypic data, the later analysis identified candidate immune exposures from TCR beta sequences and the way those sequences occurred across donors. An earlier analysis of 587 of the donors applied high-throughput TCR beta sequencing to assess whether each TCR beta V gene segment acted as functional or pseudogenic. Donor age, sex, ethnicity and CMV serostatus were compiled alongside the repertoire data. Genome-wide SNP genotypes for about 65% of the 666 donors were used in a later genetic analysis, which treated that subset as a discovery cohort. All discovery cohort repertoires had been generated on a single sequencing platform. HLA typing included class I and class II loci at four-digit resolution. Typing coverage varied by locus: 629-630 donors for A, B, C, DRB1 and DQB1; some 520 for DQA1; some 610 for DPA1; approximately 490 for DPB1. Four to six DR-DQ haplotypes were handled as single units for association and clustering, since linkage in the cohort was strong. Among roughly 370 genotyped donors of the cohort, an average of about 240,000 unique TCR beta nucleotide sequences were sequenced per donor, roughly a sixth of them non-productive.

This clone was seen a few times. Its antigen specificity is not known. Nothing much larger sits one base from this clone, and base qualities are not available. The cohort consisted of hundreds of healthy bone marrow donors. At the time of sampling, every cohort member was nominally healthy, though immune exposures that went unrecorded were likely present. The donor was CMV seronegative and belonged to the group of 352 seronegative cohort members. Each donor provided a peripheral blood sample, and peripheral blood mononuclear cells were used for TCR beta sequencing. Genomic DNA was extracted from the blood cell samples with the Qiagen DNeasy Blood Extraction Kit. The junction shows trimming of 4 bases on V and 8 bases on J, plus 12 bases between the germline ends. As encoded in the germline V gene, CDR1 is SGHDT while CDR2 is YYEEEE. Including cysteine and phenylalanine, the CDR3 has 13 amino acids. The retained sequence is limited to the CDR3, 39 bases, with the frame set at the first base.

Library preparation was by the immunoSEQ multiplex PCR assay. For the multiplex PCR, a mixture combining 60 forward primers for TCR Vbeta segments and 13 reverse primers for TCR Jbeta segments was used. A multiplex PCR assay on genomic DNA amplified the CDR3 region of rearranged TCR beta genes. The Illumina HiSeq System was used to sequence the amplified TCR beta libraries as 87-base-pair reads. The study's processing was this. A later analysis tallied approximately 87 million unique TCR beta chains across the 666 repertoires, and roughly 11 million of those chains were shared by two or more donors. Raw reads were error-corrected and collapsed into unique sequences by a nearest-neighbor algorithm in which closely related sequences were merged to remove PCR and sequencing errors. To assign V, D and J gene segments, CDR3 sequences were aligned to IMGT reference sequences. For a sequence to be retained, a match of at least six nucleotides to both a V gene segment and a J gene segment was required. Rearrangements were classified as productive when the CDR3 lacked stop codons and remained in frame with V and J, and all other rearrangements were classified as non-productive. CDR3 was defined by IMGT convention, running from the second conserved V-encoded cysteine to the conserved J-encoded phenylalanine. The earlier analysis of roughly 590 of the donors excluded any sequence lacking an unambiguous match to a single V gene segment. In an earlier analysis of several hundred of the donors, V segments were called functional above 56.7% productive rearrangements and were called segregating when the between-donor standard deviation exceeded 5%. A statistical classification framework was developed to diagnose cytomegalovirus status using the catalog of TCR beta chain sequences. In a later analysis, V and J genes were assigned by comparing TCR nucleotide sequences against IMGT/GENE-DB human TR gene sequences. A later analysis assigned CDR3 sequences and most-parsimonious VDJ recombination scenarios with the TCRdist pipeline. In a later analysis, each TCR beta chain was defined by its CDR3 amino acid sequence together with its V-gene family, and reads without a unique V-gene family were excluded. To address suspected cross-contamination and a sequencing artifact, a later analysis removed over 500 highly shared, low-generation-probability nucleotide sequences. In a later analysis, a clonal expansion index was calculated for each public chain from normalized within-repertoire ranks of inferred template counts. Generation probabilities in a later analysis came from a VDJ recombination model fitted to out-of-frame rearrangements, and those results were checked against IGoR. A later analysis scored TCR-TCR, TCR-HLA and TCR-CMV co-occurrence with hypergeometric tests, applying a repertoire-size bias correction to TCR pairs. A later analysis estimated false discovery rates by permuting HLA or CMV assignments 20 times. In a later analysis, co-occurring TCRs were grouped using DBSCAN, and TCRdist sequence similarity was added for clustering within HLA-allele-positive subsets. Repertoires with fewer than 30,000 or more than 120,000 public chains, plus five repertoires with anomalous nucleotide sharing, were excluded from co-occurrence clustering. TCRdb carries this immuneACCESS record with in-frame sequences only. Its versions omit some clonotypes, under half of them owing to an unresolved V gene in the studies checked, with the rest unexplained. V and J calls and clone size are copied from that table; D and trimming were computed from the DNA. Counted in this sample were approximately 150,000 clones; approximately 71% of them appeared once. The top ten hold 3% to 3.5% of the sample.

Overall study results and their limits: According to a later genetic analysis, donors in an Asian-associated ancestry cluster had fewer N-insertions in productive TCRs than the approximately 700-donor mean. The only immune exposure information available for the cohort was CMV serostatus. In a later analysis, HLA-associated TCR beta chains showed more clonal expansion and lower generation probabilities than non-associated chains that were equally common. An earlier analysis of 450 to 750 of the donors showed that most TCR beta V segments appeared in productive rearrangements either about 90% or about 30% of the time, which broadly matched IMGT annotations. In the study, approximately 160 TCR beta chains were listed as associated with cytomegalovirus. Most TCR sequences were observed very rarely across donors, whereas some public TCRs were present in many individuals. An association between a missense DCLRE1C variant and V-gene and J-gene trimming of TCR beta chains was found in a later genetic analysis and replicated in an independent cohort. Cytomegalovirus status was reported to be diagnosed by the classifier with high specificity and sensitivity in both the original and validation cohorts. A group of highly shared sequence variants was considered likely to be a technical artifact of the sequencing pipeline. Approximately 18 rarely observed V segments, including chromosome 9 orphons, were excluded from the earlier analysis of a few hundred of the donors because counts were too low. In a later analysis, TCR association rates were found to vary across HLA loci, with the most associated TCRs seen for DRB1 alleles and the fewest for HLA-C alleles. Because HLA typing was unavailable for some donors at each locus, only the typed subset was used in association tests. A few of the identified cytomegalovirus-associated TCR beta chains were confirmed in vitro to be specific for cytomegalovirus antigens. When HLA alleles, especially DR and DQ, strongly co-occurred, attributing TCR associations to individual alleles was difficult. The authors suggested that the approach could potentially be generalized to other disease states and immunological phenotypes. Correlated functional status among segregating V segments might be attributable to linkage disequilibrium, but an unknown experimental factor could not be ruled out. Most CMV-associated TCR beta chains appeared to be HLA-restricted in a later analysis, and the HLA associations seemed to be driven largely by CMV exposure. A further reported finding was that TCR beta sequences accurately predicted the HLA-A and HLA-B alleles for most subjects in the first cohort. Sequencing depth was assumed to be roughly uniform across donors in the presence/absence analyses, though that assumption may not hold. At a false discovery rate of 0.05, a later analysis linked about 16,000 TCR beta sequences to specific HLA alleles. Some IMGT-functional V segments, including TRBV6-2 and TRBV6-3, could not be told apart with the 87-base-pair reads, so those segments were excluded. In this cohort, only TCR beta chains were sequenced, and detectable features were limited by the absence of alpha or paired-chain data. According to a later analysis, parvovirus B19, influenza, CMV and Epstein-Barr virus appeared linked to several top co-occurrence clusters.

The clonotype comes from a man aged 40-50 years in good health and CMV-seronegative. Sample: PBMCs. The chain uses TRBV5-6 and TRBJ1-4; the D gene remains uncertain. CDR3 reads: CASSQYFREKLFF. The nucleotide sequence reads TGTGCCAGCAGCCAGTATTTCAGGGAAAAACTGTTTTTT.